This T cell receptor beta chain originates from a study of T cell repertoires in cytomegalovirus infection. Study in general: An indication of both CMV infection and matching HLA type came from public TCR beta signatures.

This clonotype was counted between two and nine times. Its matching antigen is unknown. CDR3 length equals 17 residues. V lost 8 bases, J lost 3 bases, and 18 bases stayed unmatched. TCRdb ran MiXCR on the reads and lists one entry per CDR3 protein. The repertoire has around 50,000 distinct CDR3 sequences, over 15% of them found once; the top ten carry about a quarter. The chain links TRBV12-3 or TRBV12-4 to TRBJ1-2, with TRBD1 identical over 7 bases. The sequenced sample was CD8+ T cells from cultured PBMCs, obtained from culture after CMV antigen stimulation. This sequence was found in a human donor in good health (CMV status not recorded). Some clones in this sample may be carry-over from other donors' samples. CDR3 loop: CASSGLTNRGFYYGYTF. CDR3 nucleotide sequence: TGTGCCAGCTCAGGCCTCACAAACAGGGGCTTTTACTATGGCTACACCTTC.